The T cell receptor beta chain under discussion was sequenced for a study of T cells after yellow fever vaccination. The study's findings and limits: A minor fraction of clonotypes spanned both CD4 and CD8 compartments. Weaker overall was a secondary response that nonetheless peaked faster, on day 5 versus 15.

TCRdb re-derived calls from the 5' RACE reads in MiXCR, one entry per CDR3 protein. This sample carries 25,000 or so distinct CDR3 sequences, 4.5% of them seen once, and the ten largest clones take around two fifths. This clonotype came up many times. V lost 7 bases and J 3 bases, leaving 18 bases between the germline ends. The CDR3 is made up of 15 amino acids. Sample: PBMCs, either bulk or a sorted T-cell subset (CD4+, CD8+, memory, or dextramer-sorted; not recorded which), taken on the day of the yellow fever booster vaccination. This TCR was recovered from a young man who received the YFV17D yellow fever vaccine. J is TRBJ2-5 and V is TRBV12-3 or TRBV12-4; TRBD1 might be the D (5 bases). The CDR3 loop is CASNVNQGPEETQYF. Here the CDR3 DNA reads TGTGCCAGCAACGTGAACCAGGGTCCCGAAGAGACCCAGTACTTC.